Shown below are 11 T cell receptor beta chains from a single sample sequenced in a study of cytomegalovirus exposure and HLA in healthy donors. PCR used 60 Vbeta primers and 13 Jbeta primers. Produced via immunoSEQ multiplex PCR; TCRdb's table is partial and in-frame only. The sample contains about 200,000 clones, 82% of which appear only once. Sequenced sample: PBMCs. These receptors were taken from a man in his forties or fifties in good health and CMV-seropositive.

The rearrangement links TRBV5-6 to TRBJ2-7, with 9 bases identical to TRBD1. Trimming at V came to 4 bases and at J to 0 bases, leaving 8 bases not matched to a gene. Germline V lookup: CDR1 SGHDT, CDR2 YYEEEE. The CDR3 is 16 amino acids. In DNA form, the CDR3 reads TGTGCCAGCAGCGGACGGGGGACAGGGTCCTCCTACGAGCAGTACTTC. Translating gives CASSGRGTGSSYEQYF.

The chain links TRBV5-1 to TRBJ2-1; 8 bases are shared with TRBD2. This CDR3 comprises 16 residues. Germline V gene data show CDR1 as SGHRS and CDR2 as YFSETQ. With V trimmed by 3 bases and J by 2 bases, 7 bases remained unmatched. CDR3 nucleotides: TGCGCCAGCAGCTCCCGGAGCGGGGGCCCCTACAATGAGCAGTTCTTC. This translates into CASSSRSGGPYNEQFF.

The CDR3 DNA is TGTGCCAGCAGCATCGACAGGTTCTACACTGAAGCTTTCTTT. It specifies CASSIDRFYTEAFF. The chain is built from TRBV5-5 and TRBJ1-1; possible D gene TRBD1, 6 bases. The V and J ends lost 4 bases and 3 bases respectively, with 13 bases between them. The germline gives CDR1 SGHKS, CDR2 YYEKEE (reference sequence). This CDR3 spans 14 amino acids.

CDR3 in DNA: TGTGCCAGCAGCCAAGTGGGTCTTGCTGGGGGCCATGAGCAGTTCTTC. This gives the protein CASSQVGLAGGHEQFF. The chain has TRBV14 and TRBJ2-1; weak D call: TRBD1 (6 bases). Germline loops: CDR1 SGHDN, CDR2 FVKESK. The CDR3 loop spans 16 amino acids. V was pared by 1 base and J by 8 bases, with 18 bases between.

Details on this clone: Distinct nucleotide sequences in the sample also encode this CDR3. The chain has TRBV6-1 and TRBJ2-5, with 7 bases fitting TRBD1. In germline, CDR1 is MNHNS, CDR2 SASEGT. The CDR3 extends over 13 amino acids. With V trimmed by 7 bases and J by 2 bases, 4 bases remained unmatched. CDR3 region: CASTGQLQETQYF. The CDR3 nucleotides read TGTGCCAGCACGGGACAGTTACAAGAGACCCAGTACTTC.

The chain is built from TRBV2 and TRBJ2-3; no reliable D call. This CDR3 comprises 14 residues. Trimming removed 6 bases at V and 2 bases at J, with 12 bases between. From germline, CDR1 is SNHLY and CDR2 FYNNEI. CDR3 residues: CASRELVYTDTQYF. The CDR3 coding sequence is TGTGCCAGCAGGGAGCTAGTCTACACAGATACGCAGTATTTT.

The V call is TRBV12-5, the J call TRBJ2-3; D is possibly TRBD2 (5 bases). Per germline, CDR1 LGHNT and CDR2 FRNRAP. The CDR3 has 14 residues. The ends were cut back, 6 bases at V and 0 bases at J, with 10 bases in the middle. DNA of the CDR3: TGTGCTAGTGGCGGGGTCCCTAGCACAGATACGCAGTATTTT. Translation: CASGGVPSTDTQYF.

This chain uses TRBV7-3 with TRBJ2-5; a weak D match, TRBD2 (5 bases). The germline gives CDR1 SGHTA, CDR2 FQGTGA. V was clipped by 4 bases and J by 4 bases, with 16 bases between them. This CDR3 spans 15 amino acids. The CDR3 loop is CASSSAGGERETQYF. DNA for the CDR3: TGTGCCAGCAGCTCTGCGGGTGGAGAGAGAGAGACCCAGTACTTC.

The chain employs TRBV10-1 and TRBJ2-5; 11 bases line up with TRBD2. V was clipped by 0 bases and J by 5 bases; unmatched bases: 5. The germline V gene encodes CDR1 WNHNN and CDR2 SYGVQD (reference sequence). This CDR3 has 16 amino acids. The CDR3: CASSESRLAGLETQYF. DNA for the CDR3: TGCGCCAGCAGTGAGTCTAGACTAGCGGGATTGGAGACCCAGTACTTC.

The chain couples TRBV29-1 to TRBJ1-1, with a possible D match to TRBD1 (5 bases). Per germline, CDR1 SQVTM and CDR2 ANQGSEA. Trimming took 6 bases from V and 0 from J, leaving 20 bases between them. The CDR3 covers 16 residues. The CDR3 here is CSVASGVAGMNTEAFF. Written as DNA, the CDR3 is TGCAGCGTCGCATCGGGGGTAGCGGGGATGAACACTGAAGCTTTCTTT. The whole variable domain, remainder taken from reference TRBV29-1 and TRBJ1-1, is SAVISQKPSRDICQRGTSLTIQCQVDSQVTMMFWYRQQPGQSLTLIATANQGSEATYESGFVIDKFPISRPNLTFSTLTVSNMSPEDSSIYLCSVASGVAGMNTEAFFGQGTRLTVV.

The chain has TRBV27 and TRBJ2-3; TRBD2 matches 11 bases. The junction had 11 bases not matched to a gene; V was cut back by 2 bases and J by 7 bases. Germline assignment: CDR1 MNHEY and CDR2 SMNVEV (reference sequence). This CDR3 contains 17 residues. CDR3 nucleotides: TGTGCCAGCAGTTTAAGTAGCGGGAGGGCTTTCGTTTATACGCAGTATTTT. Its protein product is CASSLSSGRAFVYTQYF.